The 5 T cell receptor beta chains below were found in one sample sequenced in a study of T cells in Graves' hyperthyroidism and ophthalmopathy. Amplification of TCR beta CDR3 regions used RNA as the template. HTBI primers were used for first-round RT-PCR of the TCR CDR3. TCRdb itself ran the multiplex PCR reads through MiXCR, one entry per CDR3 protein. This table has 400,000 to 500,000 distinct CDR3 sequences, roughly 14% appearing once. Sequenced sample: blood. Source of these receptors: a man between 18 and 29 years old with Graves' ophthalmopathy.

The table lists this clonotype with many counts. The DNA for the CDR3 is TGTGCCAGCAGCCACATCTCTGGGGCCAACGTCCTGACTTTC. Amino acid sequence: CASSHISGANVLTF. The chain is built from TRBV6-1 and TRBJ2-6; D remains ambiguous. This CDR3 is 14 amino acids long. V was trimmed by 6 bases and J by 0 bases, leaving 6 bases between them. The germline V gene has CDR1 MNHNS and CDR2 SASEGT.

This chain joins TRBV29-1 and TRBJ1-3; unclear D gene. Germline CDR1 reads SQVTM; CDR2 reads ANQGSEA. Trimming removed 5 bases from V and 7 bases from J, with 15 bases in between. There are 13 residues in the CDR3. Here the CDR3 DNA reads TGCAGCGTTCCGAGCGGCTCGAGCAACACCATATATTTT. This codes for CSVPSGSSNTIYF.

This clonotype was observed at least ten times. The CDR3 region has the DNA TGTGCCAGCAGCCTCTCAGCGGGGTGGGATACGCAGTATTTT. Amino acids: CASSLSAGWDTQYF. The chain has TRBV3-1 and TRBJ2-3; 7 nucleotides agree with TRBD2. This CDR3 has 14 residues. CDR1 LGHDT and CDR2 YNNKEL come from the germline V gene (reference sequence). J was trimmed by 6 bases and V by 4 bases; bases with no gene match: 7.

This clonotype was seen many times. V is TRBV28 and J is TRBJ2-1, with 7 bases fitting TRBD2. The CDR3 loop spans 15 amino acids. Germline-derived CDR1 and CDR2 are MDHEN and SYDVKM. J lost 6 bases, V lost 6 bases, and 11 bases had no gene match. The CDR3 loop reads CASRAGDYQRNEQFF. The CDR3 region has the DNA TGTGCCAGCAGGGCGGGGGACTACCAACGCAATGAGCAGTTCTTC.

In its sample, this clonotype was seen a few times. The CDR3 is CASSYSRLAVNEQFF. Written as DNA, the CDR3 is TGTGCCAGCAGTTACTCACGACTAGCCGTCAATGAGCAGTTCTTC. V and J are TRBV6-5 and TRBJ2-1; TRBD2 matches at 7 bases. Germline CDR1 reads MNHEY; CDR2 reads SVGAGI. The junction had 5 bases not matched to a gene; V was cut back by 0 bases and J by 6 bases. CDR3 length: 15 amino acids.